This TCR beta chain emerged from a study of T cells in Graves' hyperthyroidism and ophthalmopathy. Amplification of TCR beta CDR3 regions used RNA as the template. The TCR CDR3 was amplified in a first-round RT-PCR using the HTBI primer set. A single record per CDR3 protein comes from TCRdb applying MiXCR to the multiplex PCR reads. The data contain approximately 570,000 distinct CDR3 sequences, just under 20% of them singletons. Diagnoses were established using clinical symptoms, serum thyroxine and TRAb, thyroid ultrasound and orbital computed tomography. Extraction of PBMCs used roughly 9.3 ml of fresh peripheral blood. Germline CDR1 LGHDT, CDR2 YNNKEL (reference sequence). This CDR3 has 12 amino acids. Trimming took 3 bases from V and 5 from J, leaving 7 bases between them.

The rearrangement uses TRBV3-1 and TRBJ2-5; D is ambiguous. The sequence was collected from a man between 40 and 49 years old with Graves' ophthalmopathy. The sample consisted of blood. The CDR3 nucleotides read TGTGCCAGCAGCCAGGGTTTGGAGACCCAGTACTTC. It yields the protein CASSQGLETQYF.